This T cell receptor (beta chain) comes out of a study of human T cells and chemical hapten exposure. Trimming removed 6 bases at V and 4 bases at J, with 10 bases between. CDR3 size: 12 residues. Germline V gene sequence: CDR1 SQVTM, CDR2 ANQGSEA. Whole-study findings and limits: Among TCRs, those above 1 in 1000 frequency were unaffected by DPC sensitization.

The time point denotes: healthy volunteer bleed at 6 weeks. Unfractionated whole blood was the source from which total RNA was extracted. TCRdb used MiXCR to reprocess the RACE reads, holding one entry per CDR3 protein. The sample includes approximately 84,000 distinct CDR3 sequences, 8.6% seen only once; the top ten take less than 2%. A word on this clonotype: Its specificity is not known.

Sequencing was done on a sample of whole blood. The clonotype originates from a male donor in good health. Some clones in this sample may be carry-over from other donors' samples. The chain joins TRBV29-1 to TRBJ1-3; D is unclear. The CDR3 is CSVTVTGNTIYF. DNA of the CDR3: TGCAGCGTCACAGTGACAGGAAACACCATATATTTT.